The 16 T cell receptor beta chains given below trace back to one sample, sequenced in a study of tumor-infiltrating T cells and Merkel cell polyomavirus (dated by TCRdb to about 2017). The study in broad terms: CD8+ T cells specific for the Merkel cell polyomavirus KLL epitope were examined in Merkel cell carcinoma patients.

All patients' tumors stained robustly positive for Merkel cell polyomavirus Large T antigen by immunohistochemistry. The library was prepared using the immunoSEQ multiplex PCR assay. Held by TCRdb, this immuneACCESS table contains in-frame sequences only and omits some clones. Under half of the omission traces to an unresolved V gene where checked; the cause of the rest is unknown. This sample is represented by 2,100 or so clones; approximately 98% of them were singletons. About 2.5% of the sample is held by the ten biggest clonotypes. The sample was lymph node tissue. Receptors were obtained from an older man with Merkel cell carcinoma.

This chain uses TRBV7-9 with TRBJ2-2; D is uncertain. Germline loops: CDR1 SEHNR, CDR2 FQNEAQ (reference sequence). Trimming took 4 bases from V and 5 from J, leaving 8 bases between them. CDR3 length: 13 residues. In DNA form, the CDR3 reads TGTGCCAGCAGCTCCTCAGGTACCGGGGAGCTGTTTTTT. It codes for CASSSSGTGELFF.

V is TRBV19 and J is TRBJ1-2; D may be TRBD1 (6 bases). The CDR3 is 15 amino acids. Germline assignment: CDR1 LNHDA and CDR2 SQIVND (reference sequence). V was pared by 1 base and J by 4 bases, with 13 bases between. The CDR3 sequence: CASSIANRDVYGYTF. The CDR3 DNA sequence: TGTGCCAGTAGTATAGCAAACAGGGACGTCTATGGCTACACCTTC.

The gene calls are TRBV11-3 and TRBJ1-5; D not resolved. Trimming shortened V by 0 bases and J by 4 bases, and 4 bases separated the two germline ends. CDR3 length equals 13 residues. The germline gives CDR1 SGHNT, CDR2 YENEEA. The CDR3 DNA reads TGTGCCAGCAGCTTAGACGGGAATCAGCCCCAGCATTTT. Amino acid sequence: CASSLDGNQPQHF.

This chain uses TRBV7-2 with TRBJ2-1, with D possibly TRBD2 on 6 matching bases. CDR3 length: 14 amino acids. The V end lost 5 bases, the J end lost 5 bases, and 13 bases lay between the germline ends. The germline CDR1 and CDR2 sequences are SGHTA and FQGNSA. CDR3 in DNA: TGTGCCAGCAGCCCGCCCGGACTACACAATGAGCAGTTCTTC. Amino acids: CASSPPGLHNEQFF. Filled out from reference TRBV7-2 and TRBJ2-1, the complete variable domain reads GAGVSQSPSNKVTEKGKDVELRCDPISGHTALYWYRQSLGQGLEFLIYFQGNSAPDKSGLPSDRFSAERTGGSVSTLTIQRTQQEDSAVYLCASSPPGLHNEQFFGPGTRLTVL.

The chain recombines TRBV6-1 with TRBJ2-7; tentatively, D is TRBD1 (6 bases). V was shortened by 6 bases and J by 0 bases, with 9 bases between the two germline ends. The CDR3 length is 13 residues. Germline V CDR1 and CDR2: MNHNS, SASEGT. CDR3 protein: CASSTGSSYEQYF. The CDR3, as DNA: TGTGCCAGCAGCACAGGGTCCTCCTACGAGCAGTACTTC.

This clone was seen just once. The chain combines TRBV11-2 with TRBJ2-5; no reliable D call. With 5 bases removed from V and 2 bases from J, the gap between germline ends came to 12 bases. In germline, CDR1 is SGHAT, CDR2 FQNNGV. The CDR3 length is 14 residues. CDR3 DNA: TGTGCCAGCAGCCCCGAGCTGAGACAAGAGACCCAGTACTTC. This translates into CASSPELRQETQYF.

CDR3 amino acids: CASSQEGGRNNEQFF. CDR3 bases: TGCGCCAGCAGCCAAGAAGGCGGGAGAAACAATGAGCAGTTCTTC. The chain couples TRBV4-3 to TRBJ2-1; 7 bases match TRBD2. Unmatched junction bases numbered 4, after V lost 0 bases and J lost 5 bases. The CDR3 is made up of 15 amino acids. The germline V gene has CDR1 LGHNA and CDR2 YSLEER.

The chain employs TRBV27 and TRBJ2-2; 9 bases are shared with TRBD2. CDR1 is MNHEY, CDR2 SMNVEV, per germline (reference sequence). This CDR3 is built from 18 residues. V was pared by 5 bases and J by 4 bases, with 14 bases of the junction left unmatched. The CDR3 coding sequence is TGTGCCAGCAGTCCTCTCCGTCTAGCGGGACACCCCACCGGGGAGCTGTTTTTT. Translation: CASSPLRLAGHPTGELFF.

This chain joins TRBV19 and TRBJ1-1; TRBD1 agrees at 7 bases. The CDR3 consists of 16 residues. Losses at the gene ends were 3 bases for V and 1 base for J; bases not matched to a gene: 8. Per germline, CDR1 LNHDA and CDR2 SQIVND (reference sequence). Here the CDR3 DNA reads TGTGCCAGTAGTATCCCGAACAGGGGCCAGAACACTGAAGCTTTCTTT. Translation: CASSIPNRGQNTEAFF.

The rearrangement links TRBV7-9 to TRBJ1-4; D may be TRBD1 (6 bases). CDR3 length: 16 amino acids. Trimming took 1 base from V and 8 from J, leaving 17 bases between them. CDR1 and CDR2 (germline): SEHNR, FQNEAQ (reference sequence). Written as DNA, the CDR3 is TGTGCCAGCAGCTTAGTGGTCGGGGGGCTTGGAGAAAAACTGTTTTTT. Translating gives CASSLVVGGLGEKLFF.

V is TRBV6-4 and J is TRBJ2-1, with 8 bases fitting TRBD2. V was clipped by 4 bases and J by 4 bases; unmatched bases: 6. CDR1 and CDR2 from the germline V gene are MRHNA and SNTAGT. The CDR3 spans 15 residues. This chain's CDR3 is CASSASGYSYNEQFF. CDR3 DNA sequence: TGTGCCAGCAGTGCTAGCGGGTATTCTTACAATGAGCAGTTCTTC.

This clone was seen only once. The V call is TRBV11-2, the J call TRBJ1-1; TRBD1 is a possible D gene (6 bases). Germline assignment: CDR1 SGHAT and CDR2 FQNNGV. The germline V and J ends were trimmed by 4 bases and 4 bases, with 16 bases remaining between them. The CDR3 runs 15 residues. This CDR3 is CASSSRGGAATEAFF. The DNA of the CDR3 is TGTGCCAGCAGCTCACGGGGGGGGGCTGCCACTGAAGCTTTCTTT.

This clone was seen only a few times. The chain has TRBV10-3 and TRBJ1-4; weak D call: TRBD1 (6 bases). CDR1 is ENHRY and CDR2 is SYGVKD in the germline V gene. CDR3 length: 13 residues. V was cut by 6 bases and J by 3 bases, with 8 bases left in between. The CDR3 coding sequence is TGTGCCATCAGGGGGGCACCTAATGAAAAACTGTTTTTT. It yields the protein CAIRGAPNEKLFF.

V gene TRBV14 combines with J gene TRBJ1-4, with D possibly matching TRBD1 (5 bases). Germline CDR1 is SGHDN and CDR2 is FVKESK. This CDR3 has 13 amino acids. V lost 6 bases and J lost 4, with 9 bases in between. The CDR3: CASSRGINEKLFF. CDR3 DNA: TGTGCCAGCAGTCGGGGGATTAATGAAAAACTGTTTTTT.

This chain links TRBV30 with TRBJ1-1, with 10 bases lining up with TRBD1. This CDR3 is 16 amino acids long. Germline assignment: CDR1 GTSNPN and CDR2 SVGIG (reference sequence). The V and J ends lost 3 bases and 1 base, in that order; junction bases with no gene match: 8. The CDR3: CAWRRDRGRRNTEAFF. CDR3 DNA sequence: TGTGCCTGGAGGAGAGACAGGGGGCGAAGGAACACTGAAGCTTTCTTT.

This chain uses TRBV9 with TRBJ2-1, with 8 bases lining up with TRBD1. CDR1 is SGDLS and CDR2 is YYNGEE in the germline V gene. Germline trimming cut 1 base from V and 8 bases from J; bases unmatched to any gene: 5. The CDR3 loop spans 14 amino acids. CDR3 amino acids: CASSVRTGFDEQFF. CDR3 nucleotide sequence: TGTGCCAGCAGCGTAAGGACAGGGTTCGATGAGCAGTTCTTC.